This record concerns one T cell receptor beta chain sequence. Per the original methods: Nucleated cell counts were estimated from reference gene primer amplification. The table came from immunoSEQ multiplex PCR; TCRdb's copy has only in-frame clones and leaves some out. V and J calls and clone size are copied from that table; D and trimming were computed from the DNA. Among fewer than 200,000 clones listed, around 86% were seen once. The sample belongs to a study of blood T cell repertoires in COVID-19. As for the study in general: Samples representing acute and convalescent COVID-19 were sourced from the United States, Italy and Spain. Nucleic acid was either cDNA or gDNA, and it came from T cells, B-cell-depleted T cells, or PBMCs.

V trimming: 8 bases; J trimming: 7 bases; junction bases outside the gene matches: 11. The CDR3 is 14 residues long. CDR1 is LNHDA, CDR2 SQIVND, per germline (reference sequence). The receptor's source is a man aged 45-65 years with active or convalescent COVID-19. The sequencing sample was made of peripheral blood. J is TRBJ2-7 and V is TRBV19; TRBD2 matches 10 bases. The CDR3 nucleotides are TGTGCCAGTTGCCAGCGGGAGGGAGATAGGGAGCAGTACTTC. It specifies CASCQREGDREQYF.